These 23 T cell receptor beta chains share one sample of origin, sequenced in a study of T-cell memory formation after mild COVID-19. Each CDR3 protein gets one entry after TCRdb re-called the 5' RACE reads with MiXCR. The sample lists about 470,000 distinct CDR3 sequences; approximately 25% were seen once. Sequencing was carried out using PBMCs or a T cell subset sorted from them (not recorded which). These receptors originate from an adult woman who had mild COVID-19 (a few samples of this study predate the infection). Cell type and time point are not known.

This clonotype occurred a few times. The rearrangement links TRBV6-1 to TRBJ2-2; weak D call: TRBD2 (6 bases). With 4 bases removed from V and 4 bases from J, the gap between germline ends came to 10 bases. The V gene's germline CDR1 is MNHNS and CDR2 SASEGT. This CDR3 has 14 amino acids. The CDR3 loop reads CASSGGVRTGELFF. Written as DNA, the CDR3 is TGTGCCAGCAGTGGGGGGGTACGCACCGGGGAGCTGTTTTTT.

The chain employs TRBV7-2 and TRBJ2-1, with 9 bases aligning to TRBD2. The CDR3 has 14 amino acids. Germline V lookup: CDR1 SGHTA, CDR2 FQGNSA. The J segment lost 7 bases and the V segment lost 5 bases, leaving 6 bases of the junction unmatched. The CDR3 DNA follows: TGTGCCAGCAGCCGGACTAGCGCCGGGAATGAGCAGTTCTTC. Encoded protein: CASSRTSAGNEQFF.

The table lists this clonotype with a few counts. The genes are TRBV5-1 and TRBJ2-1, with a possible D match to TRBD2 (6 bases). The V gene's germline CDR1 is SGHRS and CDR2 YFSETQ. The CDR3 sequence is 13 residues long. Trimming removed 0 bases at V and 8 bases at J, with 9 bases between. The CDR3 sequence: CASSLGPGDEQFF. As DNA, the CDR3 is TGCGCCAGCAGCTTGGGTCCGGGGGATGAGCAGTTCTTC.

This clonotype was detected a few times. The chain links TRBV27 to TRBJ2-1; 7 bases are shared with TRBD1. CDR3 size: 20 residues. The J segment lost 1 base and the V segment lost 1 base, leaving 16 bases of the junction unmatched. In germline, CDR1 is MNHEY, CDR2 SMNVEV (reference sequence). CDR3 sequence reads: CASSLFGRWGQSTSYNEQFF. Here the CDR3 DNA reads TGTGCCAGCAGTTTATTTGGGCGCTGGGGACAGTCCACTTCCTACAATGAGCAGTTCTTC.

The CDR3 DNA is TGTGCTAGTGGTACGGGACTAGCGGGGTACAATGAGCAGTTCTTC. It codes for CASGTGLAGYNEQFF. The gene calls are TRBV12-5 and TRBJ2-1; TRBD2 matches at 13 bases. The CDR3 covers 15 residues. The V segment lost 5 bases and the J segment 4 bases; nucleotides outside the gene matches: 2. Germline V lookup: CDR1 LGHNT, CDR2 FRNRAP.

This chain joins TRBV6-6 and TRBJ1-3, with D unresolved. The CDR3 contains 12 residues. V lost 8 bases, J lost 5 bases, and 10 bases lay in between. Germline V gives CDR1 MNHNY, CDR2 SVGAGI (reference sequence). The CDR3 DNA follows: TGTGCCAGCCAGCCTGAACGAAACACCATATATTTT. Protein product: CASQPERNTIYF.

V and J are TRBV5-1 and TRBJ2-5, with 7 bases that match TRBD1. The CDR3 is 16 residues long. J gave up 1 base and V 3 bases, and 9 bases lay outside the gene matches. Germline CDR1 reads SGHRS; CDR2 reads YFSETQ. DNA of the CDR3: TGCGCCAGCAGCTCCCGGGAAAGGGGGCCCCAAGAGACCCAGTACTTC. Amino acid sequence: CASSSRERGPQETQYF.

In its sample, this clonotype was seen a few times. This rearrangement joins TRBV4-3 to TRBJ1-1, with D possibly TRBD1 on 5 matching bases. The CDR3 sequence is 13 residues long. Trimming left V 2 bases short and J 7 bases short, with 11 bases between. Germline V gene lookup returns CDR1 LGHNA and CDR2 YSLEER. This chain's CDR3 is CASSQQGLGEAFF. CDR3 in DNA: TGCGCCAGCAGCCAACAGGGCCTAGGTGAAGCTTTCTTT.

This clonotype has just a few counts. This chain links TRBV7-2 with TRBJ1-6; D ambiguous. This CDR3 has 15 residues. Germline CDR1 is SGHTA and CDR2 is FQGNSA. V dropped 2 bases and J dropped 7 bases, with 12 bases sitting between them. The CDR3 DNA follows: TGTGCCAGCAGCTTACGAGGCAGTTCCAATTCACCCCTCCACTTT. This sequence encodes CASSLRGSSNSPLHF. Supplemented by reference TRBV7-2 and TRBJ1-6, the full variable domain reads GAGVSQSPSNKVTEKGKDVELRCDPISGHTALYWYRQSLGQGLEFLIYFQGNSAPDKSGLPSDRFSAERTGGSVSTLTIQRTQQEDSAVYLCASSLRGSSNSPLHFGNGTRLTVT.

The chain combines TRBV29-1 with TRBJ2-3; D is perhaps TRBD2 (5 bases). The CDR3 totals 15 residues. Germline lookup yields CDR1 SQVTM and CDR2 ANQGSEA. V was trimmed by 6 bases and J by 2 bases, leaving 18 bases between them. CDR3 DNA: TGCAGCGTCCCGGTCAGGCTAGCTTACACAGATACGCAGTATTTT. This codes for CSVPVRLAYTDTQYF.

The chain employs TRBV5-5 and TRBJ2-7; 11 bases fit TRBD2. Per the germline V gene, CDR1 is SGHKS and CDR2 is YYEKEE (reference sequence). This CDR3 has 19 amino acids. J gave up 0 bases and V 0 bases, and 11 bases lay outside the gene matches. This CDR3 is CASSLAGLAAAQSSYEQYF. The DNA for the CDR3 is TGTGCCAGCAGCTTGGCGGGACTAGCGGCCGCGCAGAGCTCCTACGAGCAGTACTTC.

In its sample, this clonotype was seen a few times. The CDR3 sequence: CATSDLEEGNPVGTQYF. For the CDR3, the DNA is TGTGCCACCAGTGATTTGGAAGAGGGGAATCCGGTAGGGACCCAGTACTTC. The genes are TRBV24-1 and TRBJ2-5; D possibly matches TRBD1 or TRBD2 (5 bases each). The CDR3 extends over 17 amino acids. The V end was cut by 0 bases, the J end by 7 bases, with 20 bases between. From germline, CDR1 is KGHDR and CDR2 SFDVKD.

CDR3 residues: CASSRAGGEQYF. CDR3 coding DNA: TGTGCCAGCAGTCGAGCGGGGGGGGAGCAGTATTTT. The chain links TRBV7-8 to TRBJ2-3, with TRBD2 matching over 10 bases. The junction had 5 bases not matched to a gene; V was cut back by 6 bases and J by 11 bases. The germline gives CDR1 SGHVS, CDR2 FQNEAQ. This CDR3 contains 12 residues.

The chain links TRBV5-1 to TRBJ1-2; D remains unclear. The CDR3 has 14 residues. The V gene's germline CDR1 is SGHRS and CDR2 YFSETQ. The V end lost 0 bases, the J end lost 8 bases, and 14 bases lay between the germline ends. As DNA, the CDR3 is TGCGCCAGCAGCTTGGCCCCGGGAGATGAGGGCTACACCTTC. Its protein product is CASSLAPGDEGYTF.

The J gene is TRBJ2-1, the V gene TRBV5-8; 10 nucleotides match TRBD2. Germline V gives CDR1 SGHTS, CDR2 YDEGEE. The V and J ends lost 0 bases and 6 bases, in that order; junction bases with no gene match: 12. CDR3 size: 18 residues. As DNA, the CDR3 is TGTGCCAGCAGCTTGGTCCCAGCGGGAGGGCCAATTGGCAATGAGCAGTTCTTC. It encodes CASSLVPAGGPIGNEQFF.

The chain employs TRBV5-1 and TRBJ2-5; D may be TRBD1 (6 bases). Looked up from germline, CDR1 is SGHRS and CDR2 is YFSETQ. CDR3 length: 16 residues. Trimming left V 0 bases short and J 5 bases short, with 17 bases between. This chain's CDR3 is CASSLAGSTGTETQYF. DNA of the CDR3: TGCGCCAGCAGCTTGGCTGGATCGACAGGAACTGAGACCCAGTACTTC.

This clonotype showed up many times. The CDR3 DNA is TGTGCCAGCAGTGTGGGACAAGGCTACGAGCAGTACTTC. Translation gives CASSVGQGYEQYF. The chain joins TRBV2 to TRBJ2-7, with D maybe TRBD1 (6 bases). Germline CDR1 is SNHLY and CDR2 is FYNNEI. CDR3 length: 13 amino acids. V lost 4 bases and J lost 3, with 10 bases in between.

V and J are TRBV7-3 and TRBJ1-1; D remains unclear. Germline CDR1 SGHTA, CDR2 FQGTGA. V lost 2 bases and J 4 bases, leaving 8 bases between the germline ends. This CDR3 is 13 amino acids long. CDR3 amino acids: CASSLSLTTEAFF. CDR3 bases: TGTGCCAGCAGCTTATCGTTGACCACTGAAGCTTTCTTT.

The chain carries TRBV10-3 and TRBJ2-7; 9 positions match TRBD1. The trim removed 6 bases at V and 4 bases at J, leaving 7 bases unmatched. This CDR3 is built from 14 residues. Germline loops: CDR1 ENHRY, CDR2 SYGVKD. The CDR3 coding sequence is TGTGCCATCAGAAGACAGGGGGGGTCGTACGAGCAGTACTTC. Protein: CAIRRQGGSYEQYF.

About this clonotype itself: Because it lacks the conserved phenylalanine or tryptophan at the end, this CDR3 is likely a read error. As DNA, the CDR3 is TGTGCCAGCACCTCATCAGGGATTCAGCCCCAGCATATT. Its protein is CASTSSGIQPQHI. The genes are TRBV12-3 or TRBV12-4 and TRBJ1-5; D is perhaps TRBD1 (5 bases). The CDR3 is 13 residues long. With 7 bases removed from V and 6 bases from J, the gap between germline ends came to 13 bases.

This chain connects TRBV6-5 to TRBJ2-5, with 9 bases identical to TRBD1. J gave up 1 base and V 2 bases, and 2 bases lay outside the gene matches. Germline values: CDR1 MNHEY, CDR2 SVGAGI. This CDR3 region has 15 residues. For the CDR3, the DNA is TGTGCCAGCAGTTACCTGGACAGGGGCCAAGAGACCCAGTACTTC. It yields the protein CASSYLDRGQETQYF.

The V call is TRBV7-9, the J call TRBJ2-3, with 7 bases identical to TRBD2. The CDR3 has 16 residues. The junction had 13 bases not matched to a gene; V was cut back by 8 bases and J by 2 bases. Germline CDR1 and CDR2: SEHNR and FQNEAQ (reference sequence). The CDR3 DNA sequence: TGTGCCAGCGGCCGGGGGGTAGGGCTGGTCACAGATACGCAGTATTTT. Its protein product is CASGRGVGLVTDTQYF.

This clonotype has just one count. The chain recombines TRBV5-6 with TRBJ2-3; D assignment may be TRBD1 or TRBD2 (5 bases each). V lost 0 bases and J 5 bases, leaving 16 bases between the germline ends. Per germline, CDR1 SGHDT and CDR2 YYEEEE. This CDR3 comprises 16 residues. The CDR3 spells CASSLVRDLSGDTQYF. CDR3 nucleotide sequence: TGTGCCAGCAGCTTGGTAAGGGACCTATCGGGAGATACGCAGTATTTT.